This T cell receptor (beta chain) came from a study of cytomegalovirus exposure and HLA in healthy donors. This CDR3 has 11 amino acids. CDR1 and CDR2 from the germline V gene are DFQATT and SNEGSKA (reference sequence). After removal of 5 bases from V and 11 bases from J, the junction contained 8 bases not matched to a gene. With 60 Vbeta and 13 Jbeta primers, the PCR was carried out. Per the original methods: In a later analysis, roughly 86 million unique TCR beta chains included roughly 11 million shared by two or more donors. This table comes from immunoSEQ multiplex PCR, and its TCRdb copy is limited to in-frame clones, with some not included. Clonal size and the V and J genes are those of that table, whereas D and trimming came from the DNA. The profile shows some 150,000 clones, roughly 79% of them singletons. Study observations and caveats: The study listed some 160 cytomegalovirus-associated TCR beta chains.

Participants comprised healthy donors of bone marrow. Whereas donors were nominally healthy upon sampling, unrecorded immune exposures were probable. To note about this clone: Its antigen is as yet unknown.

This chain uses TRBV20-1 with TRBJ1-1; 7 bases line up with TRBD1. Specimen: PBMCs. The source is a woman under 30 in good health and CMV-seropositive. CDR3 amino acids: CSALSTGYAFF. The CDR3 DNA reads TGCAGTGCTCTCTCGACAGGGTATGCTTTCTTT.